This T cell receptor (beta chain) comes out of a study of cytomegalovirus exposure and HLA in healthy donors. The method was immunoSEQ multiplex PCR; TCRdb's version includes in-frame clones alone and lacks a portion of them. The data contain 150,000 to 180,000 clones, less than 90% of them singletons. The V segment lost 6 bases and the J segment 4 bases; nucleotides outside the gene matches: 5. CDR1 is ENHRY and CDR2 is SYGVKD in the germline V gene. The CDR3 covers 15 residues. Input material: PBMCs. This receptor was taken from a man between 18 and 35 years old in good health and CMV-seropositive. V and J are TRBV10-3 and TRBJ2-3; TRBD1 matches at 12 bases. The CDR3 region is CAISAGQGAADTQYF. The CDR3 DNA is TGTGCCATCAGCGCGGGACAGGGGGCGGCAGATACGCAGTATTTT.